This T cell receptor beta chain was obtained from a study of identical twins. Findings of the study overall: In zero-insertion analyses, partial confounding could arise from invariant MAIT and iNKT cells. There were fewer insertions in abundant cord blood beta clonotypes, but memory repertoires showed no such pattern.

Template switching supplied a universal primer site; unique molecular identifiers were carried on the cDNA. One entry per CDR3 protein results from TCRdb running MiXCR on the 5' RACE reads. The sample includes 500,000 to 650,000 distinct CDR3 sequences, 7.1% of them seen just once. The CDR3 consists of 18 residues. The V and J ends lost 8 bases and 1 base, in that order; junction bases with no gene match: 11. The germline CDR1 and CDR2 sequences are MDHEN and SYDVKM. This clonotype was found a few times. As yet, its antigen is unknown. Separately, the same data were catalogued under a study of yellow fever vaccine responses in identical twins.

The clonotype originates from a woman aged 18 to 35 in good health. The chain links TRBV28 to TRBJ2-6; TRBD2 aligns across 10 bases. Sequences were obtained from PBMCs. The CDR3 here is CASGRVAGGRSGANVLTF. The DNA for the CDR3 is TGTGCCAGCGGGCGAGTAGCGGGGGGTAGATCTGGGGCCAACGTCCTGACTTTC.